Below, 28 T cell receptor beta chains from the same sample are listed, as sequenced in a study of T cell responses to AZD1222 COVID-19 vaccine. Only in-frame clones appear in the TCRdb table, and some are missing; sequencing was by immunoSEQ multiplex PCR. The data show 100,000 or so clones, roughly 91% seen once. Source: peripheral blood, taken on day 0 of AZD1222 vaccination. Receptors were obtained from an adult in good health.

V is TRBV27 and J is TRBJ1-6; D remains ambiguous. Germline assignment: CDR1 MNHEY and CDR2 SMNVEV (reference sequence). The length of the CDR3 is 16 residues. The germline V and J ends were trimmed by 6 bases and 7 bases, with 19 bases remaining between them. As DNA, the CDR3 is TGTGCCAGCAGCCGATCGACCGGGTTAAGGAATTCACCCCTCCACTTT. Translating it yields CASSRSTGLRNSPLHF.

The chain uses TRBV7-9 and TRBJ1-4, with 7 positions matching TRBD1. The CDR3 runs to 15 residues. Germline V CDR1 and CDR2: SEHNR, FQNEAQ (reference sequence). Unmatched junction bases numbered 4, after V lost 2 bases and J lost 4 bases. CDR3 amino acids: CASSLPGQSNEKLFF. DNA of the CDR3: TGTGCCAGCAGCTTACCGGGACAGAGTAATGAAAAACTGTTTTTT.

The chain has TRBV19 and TRBJ1-2, with 9 bases fitting TRBD1. Germline CDR1 reads LNHDA; CDR2 reads SQIVND (reference sequence). CDR3 length equals 17 residues. The J segment lost 4 bases and the V segment lost 5 bases, leaving 14 bases of the junction unmatched. The CDR3, as DNA: TGTGCCAGTAGTCCTGGACAGGGGAGAGCACCGATCTATGGCTACACCTTC. Its translation: CASSPGQGRAPIYGYTF.

In regard to this clone: A junction end diverges from the germline sequence, so it may reflect a read error. This chain connects TRBV10-1 to TRBJ2-3, with TRBD1 identical over 10 bases. The CDR3 totals 16 residues. Germline lookup yields CDR1 WNHNN and CDR2 SYGVQD (reference sequence). The CDR3 bases are TGCGCCGGCAGTTCCCACGACAGGGGGCAGACAGATACGCAGTATTTT. Protein product: CAGSSHDRGQTDTQYF.

This clone was found once. V gene TRBV5-6 combines with J gene TRBJ2-6; D call uncertain. This CDR3 contains 15 residues. The germline gives CDR1 SGHDT, CDR2 YYEEEE. V lost 0 bases and J 0 bases, leaving 4 bases between the germline ends. This CDR3 reads CASSLEFSGANVLTF. The CDR3 nucleotides read TGTGCCAGCAGCTTGGAATTCTCTGGGGCCAACGTCCTGACTTTC.

The chain is built from TRBV28 and TRBJ2-7; 7 bases map to TRBD1. V lost 4 bases and J lost 6; bases outside the gene matches: 12. Germline CDR1 reads MDHEN; CDR2 reads SYDVKM. The CDR3 is 15 residues long. CDR3 protein: CASSSTLTGVVEQYF. The CDR3 DNA sequence: TGTGCCAGCAGTTCGACTCTCACAGGGGTCGTCGAGCAGTACTTC.

The rearrangement uses TRBV6-1 and TRBJ2-7, with 7 positions matching TRBD1. Germline V gene data show CDR1 as MNHNS and CDR2 as SASEGT. V gave up 4 bases and J gave up 6 bases; unmatched junction bases: 21. This CDR3 is built from 18 residues. Written as DNA, the CDR3 is TGTGCCAGCAGTGGCCGGGACAGATTGGGACGATTGGGCTCCGAGCAGTACTTC. This gives the protein CASSGRDRLGRLGSEQYF.

This clone was observed once. The chain combines TRBV3-1 (or the pseudogene TRBV3-2) with TRBJ1-6, with D hard to call. CDR1 is LGHDT and CDR2 is YNNKEL in the germline V gene (reference sequence). V was cut by 3 bases and J by 0 bases, with 18 bases left in between. The CDR3 runs 19 residues. CDR3 loop: CASSQYPGGLGSYNSPLHF. The CDR3, as DNA: TGTGCCAGCAGCCAGTATCCGGGAGGCTTGGGCTCCTATAATTCACCCCTCCACTTT.

The J gene is TRBJ2-1, the V gene TRBV9; no clear D gene. The germline gives CDR1 SGDLS, CDR2 YYNGEE. V was trimmed by 5 bases and J by 0 bases, leaving 12 bases between them. The CDR3 totals 15 residues. The CDR3 DNA reads TGTGCCAGCAGGAGTGGGGATAGCTCCTACAATGAGCAGTTCTTC. This encodes CASRSGDSSYNEQFF.

The rearrangement uses TRBV9 and TRBJ1-6; D unclear. In germline, CDR1 is SGDLS, CDR2 YYNGEE. CDR3 length: 13 residues. The germline V and J ends were trimmed by 5 bases and 8 bases, with 11 bases remaining between them. The CDR3 is CASSQASDSPLHF. In DNA form, the CDR3 reads TGTGCCAGCAGTCAGGCTTCGGATTCACCCCTCCACTTT.

As to this clone: This specimen includes other DNA sequences encoding the same CDR3. This rearrangement joins TRBV28 to TRBJ2-3; D is ambiguous. V was clipped by 3 bases and J by 1 base, with 8 bases between them. The CDR3 totals 14 residues. Germline assignment: CDR1 MDHEN and CDR2 SYDVKM. CDR3 protein: CASSFLSGTDTQYF. The CDR3 DNA reads as TGTGCCAGCAGTTTCCTCTCGGGCACAGATACGCAGTATTTT.

The chain couples TRBV6-6 to TRBJ1-3; no definite D call. Germline V CDR1 and CDR2: MNHNY, SVGAGI (reference sequence). There are 11 residues in the CDR3. The V end lost 9 bases, the J end lost 2 bases, and 5 bases lay between the germline ends. The chain's CDR3 is CASRTGNTIYF. CDR3 nucleotides: TGTGCCAGTCGGACTGGAAACACCATATATTTT.

This chain links TRBV5-6 with TRBJ1-4; 9 bases map to TRBD1. The CDR3 runs 14 residues. After removal of 4 bases from V and 8 bases from J, the junction contained 6 bases not matched to a gene. Germline CDR1 reads SGHDT; CDR2 reads YYEEEE. CDR3 nucleotides: TGTGCCAGCAGCCACGGGACAGGGTTAGAAAAACTGTTTTTT. Translating gives CASSHGTGLEKLFF.

The chain is built from TRBV27 and TRBJ2-1, with D maybe TRBD1 (6 bases). Trimming took off 7 bases at V and 8 bases at J, with 9 bases between the two ends. Germline loops: CDR1 MNHEY, CDR2 SMNVEV (reference sequence). The CDR3 loop spans 11 amino acids. The CDR3 loop is CASKQGYEQFF. The CDR3 DNA follows: TGTGCCAGCAAGCAGGGGTATGAGCAGTTCTTC.

The chain carries TRBV28 and TRBJ2-2, with D possibly being TRBD2 (6 bases). Trimming took 3 bases from V and 6 from J, leaving 20 bases between them. This CDR3 has 17 amino acids. CDR1 and CDR2 (germline): MDHEN, SYDVKM. CDR3 in DNA: TGTGCCAGCAGTTTGGGGCCTGGGGCGGGACGGTCCGGGGAGCTGTTTTTT. Translation: CASSLGPGAGRSGELFF.

V is TRBV6-1 and J is TRBJ2-1; 8 nucleotides match TRBD1. Germline-derived CDR1 and CDR2 are MNHNS and SASEGT. The V and J ends lost 5 bases and 6 bases, in that order; junction bases with no gene match: 6. The CDR3 is made up of 14 amino acids. The CDR3 DNA follows: TGTGCCAGCAGTCGTGGACAGGGAAGCAATGAGCAGTTCTTC. This codes for CASSRGQGSNEQFF.

The chain uses TRBV30 and TRBJ2-6; 8 bases match TRBD1. The CDR3 sequence is 16 residues long. V lost 4 bases to trimming and J lost 0 bases; unmatched junction nucleotides: 5. Per the germline V gene, CDR1 is GTSNPN and CDR2 is SVGIG (reference sequence). CDR3 region: CAWTPTGASGANVLTF. The CDR3, as DNA: TGTGCCTGGACCCCGACAGGGGCCTCTGGGGCCAACGTCCTGACTTTC.

The table lists this clone with a count of one. The chain couples TRBV19 to TRBJ1-6, with D uncertain. The ends were cut back, 3 bases at V and 7 bases at J, with 10 bases in the middle. Germline lookup yields CDR1 LNHDA and CDR2 SQIVND (reference sequence). CDR3 size: 14 residues. The DNA of the CDR3 is TGTGCCAGTAGTATGTCGGATGCCAATTCACCCCTCCACTTT. It specifies CASSMSDANSPLHF. Using reference TRBV19 and TRBJ1-6 for the parts outside the CDR3, the full variable domain is DGGITQSPKYLFRKEGQNVTLSCEQNLNHDAMYWYRQDPGQGLRLIYYSQIVNDFQKGDIAEGYSVSREKKESFPLTVTSAQKNPTAFYLCASSMSDANSPLHFGNGTRLTVT.

The rearrangement joins TRBV9 to TRBJ2-2, with 9 nucleotides matching TRBD2. This CDR3 spans 16 amino acids. Germline V lookup: CDR1 SGDLS, CDR2 YYNGEE. V shed 4 bases, J shed 6 bases, and the junction held 10 bases outside the gene matches. The CDR3 DNA sequence: TGTGCCAGCAGCTCGCTGGATGGCGGGAGGGCCGGGGAGCTGTTTTTT. Residues: CASSSLDGGRAGELFF. Variable domain in full (rest from reference TRBV9 and TRBJ2-2): DSGVTQTPKHLITATGQRVTLRCSPRSGDLSVYWYQQSLDQGLQFLIQYYNGEERAKGNILERFSAQQFPDLHSELNLSSLELGDSALYFCASSSLDGGRAGELFFGEGSRLTVL.

Comment on this clone: This specimen includes other DNA sequences encoding the same CDR3. The CDR3 loop reads CASSTRSSVGNTIYF. CDR3 coding DNA: TGTGCCAGCAGCACGCGGTCCTCAGTCGGAAACACCATATATTTT. The chain couples TRBV7-2 to TRBJ1-3; D is unclear. V lost 5 bases and J 4 bases, leaving 15 bases between the germline ends. CDR3 length equals 15 residues. CDR1 is SGHTA and CDR2 is FQGNSA in the germline V gene.

The chain is built from TRBV6-5 and TRBJ2-7; weak D call: TRBD1 (5 bases). The V end was cut by 0 bases, the J end by 2 bases, with 8 bases between. The germline gives CDR1 MNHEY, CDR2 SVGAGI. The length of the CDR3 is 14 residues. For the CDR3, the DNA is TGTGCCAGCAGTTACTCTGCGGACACCTACGAGCAGTACTTC. Translating it yields CASSYSADTYEQYF.

This clone showed up just a few times. V gene TRBV7-3 combines with J gene TRBJ2-5; D may be TRBD2 (5 bases). Germline CDR1 SGHTA, CDR2 FQGTGA. Trimming took off 2 bases at V and 1 base at J, with 14 bases between the two ends. The CDR3 loop spans 16 amino acids. DNA for the CDR3: TGTGCCAGCAGCTTAGGGAGCCTACCCTTCCAAGAGACCCAGTACTTC. It translates to CASSLGSLPFQETQYF. The whole variable domain, filled in from reference TRBV7-3 and TRBJ2-5, reads GAGVSQTPSNKVTEKGKYVELRCDPISGHTALYWYRQSLGQGPEFLIYFQGTGAADDSGLPNDRFFAVRPEGSVSTLKIQRTERGDSAVYLCASSLGSLPFQETQYFGPGTRLLVL.

This chain links TRBV5-1 with TRBJ2-5; no definite D call. V lost 0 bases and J lost 7, with 7 bases in between. The CDR3 runs to 12 residues. The germline gives CDR1 SGHRS, CDR2 YFSETQ. For the CDR3, the DNA is TGCGCCAGCAGCTTGGGACTCCCGACCCAGTACTTC. The encoded protein is CASSLGLPTQYF.

The genes are TRBV6-5 and TRBJ1-4; 7 nucleotides match TRBD1. The CDR3 sequence is 13 residues long. Trimming at V came to 8 bases and at J to 5 bases, leaving 5 bases not matched to a gene. Per germline, CDR1 MNHEY and CDR2 SVGAGI. CDR3 protein: CASGTVKNEKLFF. The CDR3 DNA reads TGTGCCAGCGGGACAGTAAAAAATGAAAAACTGTTTTTT.

The J gene is TRBJ1-1, the V gene TRBV10-3, with D perhaps TRBD1 (5 bases). The CDR3 sequence is 13 residues long. Trimming removed 8 bases from V and 5 bases from J, with 15 bases in between. Germline loops: CDR1 ENHRY, CDR2 SYGVKD. This CDR3 reads CAIRGGEWTEAFF. CDR3 nucleotides: TGTGCCATCCGGGGGGGGGAGTGGACTGAAGCTTTCTTT.

The genes are TRBV29-1 and TRBJ2-7; the D is unclear. CDR1 SQVTM and CDR2 ANQGSEA come from the germline V gene. This CDR3 spans 10 amino acids. The ends were cut back, 5 bases at V and 7 bases at J, with 9 bases in the middle. CDR3 in amino acids: CSVLLEEQYF. CDR3 coding DNA: TGCAGCGTTCTTCTCGAGGAGCAGTACTTC.

This chain joins TRBV7-6 and TRBJ1-6, with no clear D. CDR3 size: 15 residues. The V end was cut by 10 bases, the J end by 4 bases, with 17 bases between. The V gene's germline CDR1 is SGHVS and CDR2 FNYEAQ. The CDR3 here is CATRRMSGYNSPLHF. For the CDR3, the DNA is TGTGCCACCAGGCGGATGTCGGGTTATAATTCACCCCTCCACTTT. The full variable domain, rest sourced from reference TRBV7-6 and TRBJ1-6, is GAGVSQSPRYKVTKRGQDVALRCDPISGHVSLYWYRQALGQGPEFLTYFNYEAQQDKSGLPNDRFSAERPEGSISTLTIQRTEQRDSAMYRCATRRMSGYNSPLHFGNGTRLTVT.

As DNA, the CDR3 is TGCAGCGTTGCCGGAGGGAGTCTCGATCAGCCCCAGCATTTT. This sequence encodes CSVAGGSLDQPQHF. The rearrangement joins TRBV29-1 to TRBJ1-5; D uncertain. Trimming shortened V by 4 bases and J by 5 bases, and 15 bases separated the two germline ends. The CDR3 has 14 residues. Germline-derived CDR1 and CDR2 are SQVTM and ANQGSEA.